This T cell receptor (beta chain) was sequenced for a study of cytomegalovirus exposure and HLA in healthy donors. Study-wide findings and caveats: A link between a missense DCLRE1C variant and TCR beta V- and J-gene trimming emerged from a later analysis. A later analysis reportedly identified an Asian-associated ancestry cluster as carrying fewer N-insertions than the roughly 670-donor mean. Reports described diagnosis of cytomegalovirus status by the classifier as highly specific and sensitive. The study labeled 170 or so TCR beta chains cytomegalovirus-associated.

The study ran its PCR with 60 Vbeta and 13 Jbeta primers. Only in-frame clones appear in the TCRdb table, and some are missing; sequencing was by immunoSEQ multiplex PCR. The data contain 250,000 to 350,000 clones, 80% to 90% of them seen just once; the ten biggest clones take up around 4.2%. The CDR3 consists of 14 residues. J gave up 5 bases and V 7 bases, and 11 bases lay outside the gene matches. Germline-derived CDR1 and CDR2 are MNHNS and SASEGT. In the case of this clone: The antigen is undetermined.

The sample consisted of PBMCs. The chain joins TRBV6-1 to TRBJ2-7, with 7 bases aligning to TRBD1. The sequence came from a man aged 40-50 years in good health and CMV-seropositive. The CDR3 DNA reads as TGTGCCAGCACTCGCCGGGACAGCGGCCACGAGCAGTACTTC. It translates to CASTRRDSGHEQYF.